This T cell receptor (beta chain) was sequenced in a study of blood T cell repertoires in COVID-19. In the study overall: Acute and convalescent COVID-19 specimens originated in the United States, Italy and Spain. In each case, the material was cDNA or gDNA derived from T cells, B-cell-depleted T cells, or PBMCs.

V lost 3 bases to trimming and J lost 11 bases; unmatched junction nucleotides: 10. CDR3 length: 14 residues. The germline V gene has CDR1 LNHNV and CDR2 YYDKDF (reference sequence). Seattle enrolled patients during active infection and tracked them longitudinally. Per the study methods: Scientists estimated how many nucleated cells there were by amplifying reference gene primers. Some clones are missing from TCRdb's copy, which holds only in-frame ones; the method was immunoSEQ multiplex PCR. V and J calls and clone size follow that table, whereas D and trimming were derived from the DNA. The table records approximately 200,000 clones, 90% of them present only once. This clone has a single count.

The clonotype comes from a man aged 25 to 40 with COVID-19, enrolled during active disease. Sequenced material: peripheral blood. J is TRBJ1-5 and V is TRBV15; TRBD1 aligns across 7 bases. The CDR3 DNA reads TGTGCCACCAGCAGCCACAGGGGAAGAGAAGCCCAGCATTTT. It specifies CATSSHRGREAQHF.